What follows are 11 T cell receptor beta chains derived from one specimen sequenced in a study of beta chain features in type 1 diabetes. Expressed TCRB transcripts were sequenced after all isolated RNA was converted to cDNA. Profiled with immunoSEQ multiplex PCR; TCRdb holds only in-frame clones, not every one. The sample consists of 350,000 or so clones, about 20% of them appearing once. The sample was naive CD4+ T cells from blood. The source of these receptors is a woman aged 18 to 35 in good health.

The sample holds a few counts of this clone. V is TRBV5-1 and J is TRBJ2-6; 11 nucleotides agree with TRBD1. V dropped 4 bases and J dropped 0; count of bases not matched to a gene: 3. The CDR3 covers 17 residues. Germline V CDR1 and CDR2: SGHRS, YFSETQ. CDR3 sequence: CASSRGQGDSGANVLTF. For the CDR3, the DNA is TGCGCCAGCAGCCGGGGACAGGGGGACTCTGGGGCCAACGTCCTGACTTTC.

This clone was detected only a few times. This sequence joins TRBV7-9 and TRBJ2-1, with 13 bases that match TRBD2. This CDR3 spans 16 amino acids. The J segment lost 10 bases and the V segment lost 7 bases, leaving 13 bases of the junction unmatched. Per germline, CDR1 SEHNR and CDR2 FQNEAQ (reference sequence). CDR3 residues: CASTPPLAGGLGEQFF. The CDR3, as DNA: TGTGCCAGCACCCCCCCACTAGCGGGAGGGCTAGGCGAGCAGTTCTTC.

This clone was recorded a few times. The chain has TRBV4-1 and TRBJ1-1; 7 positions match TRBD1. The CDR3 totals 15 residues. CDR1 is MGHRA and CDR2 is YSYEKL in the germline V gene. V was pared by 1 base and J by 2 bases, with 4 bases of the junction left unmatched. CDR3 nucleotides: TGCGCCAGCAGCCAAGTTGGGACAGTAAACACTGAAGCTTTCTTT. Protein: CASSQVGTVNTEAFF.

This clone was detected a few times. The rearrangement links TRBV9 to TRBJ2-2; 9 bases fit TRBD1. This CDR3 spans 15 amino acids. V was clipped by 0 bases and J by 4 bases; unmatched bases: 1. In germline, CDR1 is SGDLS, CDR2 YYNGEE. The CDR3: CASSVGDRATGELFF. The CDR3 nucleotides are TGTGCCAGCAGCGTAGGGGACAGGGCCACCGGGGAGCTGTTTTTT.

This clone has a handful of counts. The gene calls are TRBV6-1 and TRBJ2-7, with 7 bases that match TRBD2. The trim removed 6 bases at V and 4 bases at J, leaving 12 bases unmatched. CDR3 length: 15 residues. Germline CDR1 is MNHNS and CDR2 is SASEGT. CDR3 DNA sequence: TGTGCCAGCAGACCCCTAAGGACTAGTGTTTACGAGCAGTACTTC. Its translation is CASRPLRTSVYEQYF.

This clone occurred a few times. The CDR3 loop is CAWAATGRLTYGYTF. DNA of the CDR3: TGTGCCTGGGCGGCGACAGGGCGACTTACCTATGGCTACACCTTC. The chain has TRBV30 and TRBJ1-2, with TRBD1 identical over 7 bases. V shed 5 bases and J 4 bases; nucleotides not matched to a gene: 13. From germline, CDR1 is GTSNPN and CDR2 SVGIG (reference sequence). This CDR3 spans 15 amino acids.

The V gene is TRBV7-9, the J gene TRBJ2-1, with D perhaps matching TRBD1 (5 bases). The germline V and J ends were trimmed by 4 bases and 4 bases, with 8 bases remaining between them. Germline V gene data show CDR1 as SEHNR and CDR2 as FQNEAQ (reference sequence). The length of the CDR3 is 13 residues. CDR3 bases: TGTGCCAGCAGCTCGACAGCGTACAATGAGCAGTTCTTC. Protein product: CASSSTAYNEQFF.

This clone turned up a few times. This chain links TRBV9 with TRBJ2-1, with D possibly TRBD2 on 5 matching bases. Germline V CDR1 and CDR2: SGDLS, YYNGEE. Trimming removed 5 bases at V and 0 bases at J, with 12 bases between. The CDR3 runs 15 residues. The DNA for the CDR3 is TGTGCCAGCAGTCTAGCTGTGAGCTCCTACAATGAGCAGTTCTTC. This encodes CASSLAVSSYNEQFF. Full variable domain (remainder filled in from reference TRBV9 and TRBJ2-1): DSGVTQTPKHLITATGQRVTLRCSPRSGDLSVYWYQQSLDQGLQFLIQYYNGEERAKGNILERFSAQQFPDLHSELNLSSLELGDSALYFCASSLAVSSYNEQFFGPGTRLTVL.

This chain links TRBV4-1 with TRBJ1-6, with TRBD1 identical over 8 bases. Germline V lookup: CDR1 MGHRA, CDR2 YSYEKL. The CDR3 covers 16 residues. The trim removed 0 bases at V and 7 bases at J, leaving 5 bases unmatched. The CDR3: CASSQETGVENSPLHF. The CDR3 DNA is TGCGCCAGCAGCCAAGAGACAGGGGTAGAAAATTCACCCCTCCACTTT.

This clone was counted only a few times. The chain employs TRBV18 and TRBJ2-7, with a possible D match to TRBD1 (6 bases). Germline V CDR1 and CDR2: KGHSH, LQKENI. V lost 8 bases, J lost 0 bases, and 17 bases lay in between. The CDR3 is made up of 15 amino acids. CDR3 in amino acids: CASHSLRDNSYEQYF. The CDR3 coding sequence is TGTGCCAGCCACTCCCTACGGGACAACTCCTACGAGCAGTACTTC.

The DNA for the CDR3 is TGTGCCAGTTCCCGGAATGGGCTAGCCAAAAACATTCAGTACTTC. It encodes CASSRNGLAKNIQYF. The chain carries TRBV5-5 and TRBJ2-4; D is unresolved. The CDR3 totals 15 residues. Trimming removed 8 bases at V and 0 bases at J, with 15 bases between. Germline V CDR1 and CDR2: SGHKS, YYEKEE (reference sequence).